Sequencing of this T cell receptor (beta chain) was carried out in a study of shared clonotypes between healthy human individuals. The CDR3 contains 17 residues. Looked up from germline, CDR1 is SGHDN and CDR2 is FVKESK. J gave up 7 bases and V 3 bases, and 14 bases lay outside the gene matches. Profiled with immunoSEQ multiplex PCR; TCRdb holds only in-frame clones, not every one. The sample includes around 2.1 million clones, around 93% of them seen just once. Naive CD8 cells were CD45RO-negative, positively selected for CCR7, excluding terminally differentiated effector memory CD45RA+ cells. Specimen: naive CD8+ T cells from PBMCs. The source of this sequence is a man aged 18 to 30 in good health. Some clones in this sample may be carry-over from other donors' samples. This chain connects TRBV14 to TRBJ2-7; 11 bases align to TRBD1. DNA of the CDR3: TGTGCCAGCAGCCACTTCAGGCAAGGACAGGGGGCGCTTGAGCAGTACTTC. Its protein is CASSHFRQGQGALEQYF.